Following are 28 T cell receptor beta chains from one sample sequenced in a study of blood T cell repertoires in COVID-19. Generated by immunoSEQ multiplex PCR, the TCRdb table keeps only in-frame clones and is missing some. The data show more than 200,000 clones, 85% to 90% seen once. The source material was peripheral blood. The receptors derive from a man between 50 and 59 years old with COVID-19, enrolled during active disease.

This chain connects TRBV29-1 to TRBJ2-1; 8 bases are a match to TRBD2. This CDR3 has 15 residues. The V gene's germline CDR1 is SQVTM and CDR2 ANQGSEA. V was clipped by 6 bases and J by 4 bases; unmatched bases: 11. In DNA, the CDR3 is TGCAGCGTCGTAGTAGCGGGGAAGTTTTACAATGAGCAGTTCTTC. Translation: CSVVVAGKFYNEQFF.

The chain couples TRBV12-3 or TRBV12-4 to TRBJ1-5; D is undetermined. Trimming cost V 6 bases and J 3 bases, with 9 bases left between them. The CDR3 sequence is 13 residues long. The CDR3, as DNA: TGTGCCAGCAGGCTCGGTCACAATCAGCCCCAGCATTTT. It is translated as CASRLGHNQPQHF.

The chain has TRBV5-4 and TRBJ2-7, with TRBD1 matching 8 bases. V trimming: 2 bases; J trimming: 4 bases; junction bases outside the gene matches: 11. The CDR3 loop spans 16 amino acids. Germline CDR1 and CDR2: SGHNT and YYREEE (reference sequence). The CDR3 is CASSFYSRDRRYEQYF. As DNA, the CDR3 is TGTGCCAGCAGCTTTTACTCGAGGGACAGGAGGTACGAGCAGTACTTC. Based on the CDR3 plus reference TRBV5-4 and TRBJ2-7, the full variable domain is ETGVTQSPTHLIKTRGQQVTLRCSSQSGHNTVSWYQQALGQGPQFIFQYYREEENGRGNFPPRFSGLQFPNYSSELNVNALELDDSALYLCASSFYSRDRRYEQYFGPGTRLTVT.

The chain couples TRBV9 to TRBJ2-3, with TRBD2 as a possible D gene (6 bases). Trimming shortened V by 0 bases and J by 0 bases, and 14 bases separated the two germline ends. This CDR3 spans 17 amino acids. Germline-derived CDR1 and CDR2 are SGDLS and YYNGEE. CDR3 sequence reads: CASSVDPRGWSTDTQYF. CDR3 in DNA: TGTGCCAGCAGCGTAGATCCTCGGGGGTGGAGCACAGATACGCAGTATTTT.

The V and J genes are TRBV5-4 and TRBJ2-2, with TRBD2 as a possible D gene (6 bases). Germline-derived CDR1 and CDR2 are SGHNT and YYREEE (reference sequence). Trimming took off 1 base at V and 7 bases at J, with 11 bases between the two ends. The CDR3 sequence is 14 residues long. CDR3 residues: CASSLRGNGGELFF. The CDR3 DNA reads TGTGCCAGCAGCTTGCGGGGGAACGGCGGGGAGCTGTTTTTT.

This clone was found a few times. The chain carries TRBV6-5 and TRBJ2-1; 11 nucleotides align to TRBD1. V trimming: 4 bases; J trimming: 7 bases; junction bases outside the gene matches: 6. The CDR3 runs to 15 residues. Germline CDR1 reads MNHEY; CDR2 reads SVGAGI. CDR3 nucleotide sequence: TGTGCCAGCAGTTTAGGACAGGGGGCGGAAAATGAGCAGTTCTTC. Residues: CASSLGQGAENEQFF.

As DNA, the CDR3 is TGTGCCACCAGCAGCCTAGCGGGAGGGATGGATACGCAGTATTTT. Its protein is CATSSLAGGMDTQYF. The chain links TRBV15 to TRBJ2-3, with 12 bases aligning to TRBD2. The junction had 4 bases not matched to a gene; V was cut back by 3 bases and J by 6 bases. The germline CDR1 and CDR2 sequences are LNHNV and YYDKDF (reference sequence). The CDR3 length is 15 residues.

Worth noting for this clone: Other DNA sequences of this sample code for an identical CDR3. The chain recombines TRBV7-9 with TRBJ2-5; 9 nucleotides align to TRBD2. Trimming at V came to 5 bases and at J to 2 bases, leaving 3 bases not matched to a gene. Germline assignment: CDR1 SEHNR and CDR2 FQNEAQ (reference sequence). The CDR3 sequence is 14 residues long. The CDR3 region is CASSLTSGQETQYF. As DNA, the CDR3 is TGTGCCAGCAGCCTGACTAGCGGTCAAGAGACCCAGTACTTC.

CDR3: CASSPGQGNSPLHF. CDR3 coding DNA: TGTGCCAGCAGCCCGGGACAGGGGAATTCACCCCTCCACTTT. The genes are TRBV5-4 and TRBJ1-6, with 10 bases lining up with TRBD1. The germline gives CDR1 SGHNT, CDR2 YYREEE (reference sequence). The CDR3 consists of 14 residues. With 4 bases clipped from V and 7 bases from J, the junction kept 2 bases outside the gene matches.

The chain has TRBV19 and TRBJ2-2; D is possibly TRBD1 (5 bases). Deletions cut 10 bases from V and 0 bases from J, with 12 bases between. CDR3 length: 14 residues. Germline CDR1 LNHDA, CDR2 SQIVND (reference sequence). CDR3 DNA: TGTGCCATAAAAAAGGGGCCGAACACCGGGGAGCTGTTTTTT. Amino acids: CAIKKGPNTGELFF.

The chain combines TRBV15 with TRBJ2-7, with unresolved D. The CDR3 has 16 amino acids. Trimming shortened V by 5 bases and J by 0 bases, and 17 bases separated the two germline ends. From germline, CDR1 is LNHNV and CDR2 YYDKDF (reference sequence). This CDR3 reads CATSPRLPVSSYEQYF. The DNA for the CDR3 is TGTGCCACCAGCCCCCGATTACCCGTTAGCTCCTACGAGCAGTACTTC.

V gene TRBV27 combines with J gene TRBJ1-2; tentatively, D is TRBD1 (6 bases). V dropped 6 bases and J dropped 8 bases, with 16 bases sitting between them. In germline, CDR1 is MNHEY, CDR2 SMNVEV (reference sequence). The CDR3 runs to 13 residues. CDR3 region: CASREGGTVGYTF. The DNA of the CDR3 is TGTGCCAGCAGGGAGGGGGGGACGGTAGGCTACACCTTC.

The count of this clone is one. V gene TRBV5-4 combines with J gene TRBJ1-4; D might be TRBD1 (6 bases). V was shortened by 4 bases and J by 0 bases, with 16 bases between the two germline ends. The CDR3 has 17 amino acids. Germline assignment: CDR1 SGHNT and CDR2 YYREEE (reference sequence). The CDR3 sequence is CASSTGRGGTTNEKLFF. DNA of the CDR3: TGTGCCAGCAGCACCGGGCGAGGGGGAACAACTAATGAAAAACTGTTTTTT. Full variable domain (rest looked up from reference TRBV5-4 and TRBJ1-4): ETGVTQSPTHLIKTRGQQVTLRCSSQSGHNTVSWYQQALGQGPQFIFQYYREEENGRGNFPPRFSGLQFPNYSSELNVNALELDDSALYLCASSTGRGGTTNEKLFFGSGTQLSVL.

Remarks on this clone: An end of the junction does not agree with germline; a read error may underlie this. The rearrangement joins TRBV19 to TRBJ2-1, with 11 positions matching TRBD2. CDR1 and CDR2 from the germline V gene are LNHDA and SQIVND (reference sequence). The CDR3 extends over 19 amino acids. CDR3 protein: CASSLEGNSGRASYNEQFF. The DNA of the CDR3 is TGTGCCAGTAGTCTAGAAGGAAATAGCGGGAGGGCCTCCTACAATGAGCAGTTCTTC.

CDR3 bases: TGTGCCAGCAGCCCTACCGAAGGAGACTACTGGAACAATGAGCAGTTCTTC. Amino acid sequence: CASSPTEGDYWNNEQFF. V gene TRBV9 combines with J gene TRBJ2-1; D possibly corresponds to TRBD2 (5 bases). The CDR3 runs to 17 residues. With 4 bases removed from V and 5 bases from J, the gap between germline ends came to 22 bases. Germline CDR1 SGDLS, CDR2 YYNGEE. The full variable domain, completed using reference TRBV9 and TRBJ2-1, is DSGVTQTPKHLITATGQRVTLRCSPRSGDLSVYWYQQSLDQGLQFLIQYYNGEERAKGNILERFSAQQFPDLHSELNLSSLELGDSALYFCASSPTEGDYWNNEQFFGPGTRLTVL.

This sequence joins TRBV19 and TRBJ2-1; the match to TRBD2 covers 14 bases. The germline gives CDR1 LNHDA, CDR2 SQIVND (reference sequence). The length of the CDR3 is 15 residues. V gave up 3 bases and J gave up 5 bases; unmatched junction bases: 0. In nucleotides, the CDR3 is TGTGCCAGTAGTATGGGACTAGCGGGGGACAATGAGCAGTTCTTC. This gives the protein CASSMGLAGDNEQFF.

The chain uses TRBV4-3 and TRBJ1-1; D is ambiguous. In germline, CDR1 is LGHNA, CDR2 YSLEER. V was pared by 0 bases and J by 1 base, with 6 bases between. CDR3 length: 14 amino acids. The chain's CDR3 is CASSQESRNTEAFF. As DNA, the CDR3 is TGCGCCAGCAGCCAAGAGTCCAGGAACACTGAAGCTTTCTTT.

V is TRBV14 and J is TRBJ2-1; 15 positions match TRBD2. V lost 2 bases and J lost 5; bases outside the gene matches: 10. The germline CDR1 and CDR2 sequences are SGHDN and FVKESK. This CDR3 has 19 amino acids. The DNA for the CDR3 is TGTGCCAGCAGCCAATGGACCGGGACTAGCGGGAGGCGGGACAATGAGCAGTTCTTC. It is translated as CASSQWTGTSGRRDNEQFF.

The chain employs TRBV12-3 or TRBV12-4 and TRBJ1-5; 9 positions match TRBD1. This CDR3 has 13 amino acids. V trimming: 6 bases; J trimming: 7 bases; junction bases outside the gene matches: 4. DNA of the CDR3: TGTGCCAGCAGCCCGGACAGGGGCCAGCCCCAGCATTTT. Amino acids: CASSPDRGQPQHF.

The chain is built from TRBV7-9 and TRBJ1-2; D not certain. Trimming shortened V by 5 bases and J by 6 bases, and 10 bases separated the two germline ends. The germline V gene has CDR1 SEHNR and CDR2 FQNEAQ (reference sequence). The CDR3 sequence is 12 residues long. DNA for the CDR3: TGTGCCAGCAGCCTAGGCTATGATGGCTACACCTTC. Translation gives CASSLGYDGYTF.

The CDR3 DNA sequence: TGTGCCAGCAGCGGACAGCCGGACAGGGTTCACGAGCAGTACTTC. Amino acids: CASSGQPDRVHEQYF. The chain carries TRBV9 and TRBJ2-7, with 8 bases lining up with TRBD1. Germline V CDR1 and CDR2: SGDLS, YYNGEE. V shed 3 bases and J 5 bases; nucleotides not matched to a gene: 10. The CDR3 runs 15 residues.

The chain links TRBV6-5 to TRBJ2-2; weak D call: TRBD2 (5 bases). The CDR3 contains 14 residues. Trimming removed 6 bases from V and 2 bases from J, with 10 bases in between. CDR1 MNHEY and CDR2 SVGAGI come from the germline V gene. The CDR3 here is CASRSGLNTGELFF. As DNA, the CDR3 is TGTGCCAGCAGAAGCGGTCTTAACACCGGGGAGCTGTTTTTT.

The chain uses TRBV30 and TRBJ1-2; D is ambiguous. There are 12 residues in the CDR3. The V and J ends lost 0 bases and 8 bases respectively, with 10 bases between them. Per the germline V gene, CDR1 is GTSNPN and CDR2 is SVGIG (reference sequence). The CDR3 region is CAWSVQIGGYTF. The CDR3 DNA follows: TGTGCCTGGAGTGTACAGATCGGAGGCTACACCTTC.

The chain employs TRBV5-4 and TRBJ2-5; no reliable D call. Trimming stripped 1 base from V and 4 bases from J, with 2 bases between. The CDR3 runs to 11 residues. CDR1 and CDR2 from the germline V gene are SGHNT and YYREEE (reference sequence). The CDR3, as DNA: TGTGCCAGCAGCTTGCTAGAGACCCAGTACTTC. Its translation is CASSLLETQYF.

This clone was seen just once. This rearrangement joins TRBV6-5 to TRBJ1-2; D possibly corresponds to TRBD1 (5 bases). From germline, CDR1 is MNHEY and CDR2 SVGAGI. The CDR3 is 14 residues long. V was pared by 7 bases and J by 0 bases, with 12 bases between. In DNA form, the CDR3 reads TGTGCCAGCACCATGGGGGGTACTAACTATGGCTACACCTTC. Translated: CASTMGGTNYGYTF.

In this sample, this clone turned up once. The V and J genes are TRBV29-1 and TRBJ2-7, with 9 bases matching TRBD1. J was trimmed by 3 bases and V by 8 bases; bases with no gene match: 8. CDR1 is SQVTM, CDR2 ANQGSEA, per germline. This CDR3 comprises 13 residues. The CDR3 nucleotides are TGCAGCATCTTCGGGACAGGGAACTACGAGCAGTACTTC. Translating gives CSIFGTGNYEQYF.

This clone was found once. The CDR3 is CASSQGSQGEAFF. CDR3 sequence (DNA): TGTGCCAGCAGTCAGGGATCGCAGGGGGAAGCTTTCTTT. V gene TRBV3-1 (or the pseudogene TRBV3-2) combines with J gene TRBJ1-1; D is possibly TRBD1 (6 bases). The CDR3 contains 13 residues. CDR1 is LGHDT and CDR2 is YNNKEL in the germline V gene (reference sequence). Trimming pared 6 bases from V and 8 bases from J, leaving 16 bases between.

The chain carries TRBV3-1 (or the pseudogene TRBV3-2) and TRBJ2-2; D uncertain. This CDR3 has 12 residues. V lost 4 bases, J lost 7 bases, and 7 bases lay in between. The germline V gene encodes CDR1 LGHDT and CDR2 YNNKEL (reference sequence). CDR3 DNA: TGTGCCAGCAGCCCCTCCTTCGGGGAGCTGTTTTTT. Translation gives CASSPSFGELFF.